This TCR beta chain was retrieved from a study of T cell changes during pregnancy in multiple sclerosis. The assay was immunoSEQ multiplex PCR, and TCRdb's table has in-frame clones only and misses some. The top ten hold about 0.45% of the sample, which has tens of thousands of clones, about 89% seen once. The germline CDR1 and CDR2 sequences are SGHRS and YFSETQ. Between the trimmed V and J ends, which lost 4 bases and 8 bases, there was a span of 16 bases. This CDR3 comprises 14 residues. The table lists this clone with a few counts. Sequencing used CD4+ T cells from peripheral blood mononuclear cells, obtained in the second trimester of pregnancy. This TCR was sampled from a female donor with multiple sclerosis, enrolled in a pregnancy study. This chain joins TRBV5-1 and TRBJ2-1; TRBD1 might be the D (6 bases). For the CDR3, the DNA is TGCGCCAGCAGCCGGGGACACCCGATGGATGAGCAGTTCTTC. It is translated as CASSRGHPMDEQFF.